This T cell receptor (beta chain) was recorded in a study of blood T cell repertoires in COVID-19. As for the study in general: The United States, Italy and Spain were the sources of the acute and convalescent COVID-19 samples.

Repertoires were generated with immunoSEQ multiplex PCR, while TCRdb's copy carries only in-frame clones and drops some. The sample lists roughly 190,000 clones; about nine tenths were seen once. The cohort comprised adults aged roughly 18 to 90 years residing in under 30 US areas. Recovery among Cohort 3 donors was established by two negative PCRs, clearance, or symptom resolution. Germline CDR1 reads ENHRY; CDR2 reads SYGVKD. The V gene lost 6 bases and the J gene lost 1 base, with 9 bases spanning the gap. CDR3 size: 13 residues. The TCR originated in a woman younger than 45 who had recovered from COVID-19. The chain is built from TRBV10-3 and TRBJ1-2; D gene uncertain. Sequencing used PBMCs or T cells enriched from blood (not recorded which). CDR3 protein: CAISEEGNYGYTF. In nucleotides, the CDR3 is TGTGCCATCAGCGAGGAGGGTAACTATGGCTACACCTTC.